The rows below give T cell receptor beta chains drawn from one sample of a study of T-cell memory formation after mild COVID-19. A single record per CDR3 protein comes from TCRdb applying MiXCR to the 5' RACE reads. The sample lists around 310,000 distinct CDR3 sequences; 20% to 25% were seen once. Specimen: PBMCs or a T cell subset sorted from them (not recorded which). The receptors originated from a man between 18 and 35 years old who had mild COVID-19 (a few samples of this study predate the infection). Cell type and time point are not known. Both conserved end residues are part of each CDR3. A D gene is named only where the DNA matches it firmly. The size entry is marked missing in some rows and otherwise reads once, few, many or a size class.

v_gene: TRBV12-3/TRBV12-4
len: 14
d_gene: -
abundance: -
j_gene: TRBJ2-3
CDR3nt: TGTGCCAGTAGTCCTGCGGGTAGTCCAGATACGCAGTATTTT
CDR3aa: CASSPAGSPDTQYF

v_gene: TRBV7-2
len: 13
d_gene: -
abundance: -
j_gene: TRBJ2-7
CDR3nt: TGTGCCAGCAGCCCTAAAGCAGGGAGCGAGCAGTACTTC
CDR3aa: CASSPKAGSEQYF

v_gene: TRBV9
len: 14
d_gene: -
abundance: medium-sized
j_gene: TRBJ2-5
CDR3nt: TGTGCCAGCAGCGTAGCGGGGGTTGAAGAGACCCAGTACTTC
CDR3aa: CASSVAGVEETQYF

v_gene: TRBV7-8
len: 14
d_gene: TRBD1
abundance: few
j_gene: TRBJ2-2
CDR3nt: TGTGCCAGCACCGGGACAGCCATTACCGGGGAGCTGTTTTTT
CDR3aa: CASTGTAITGELFF

v_gene: TRBV6-6
len: 12
d_gene: -
abundance: few
j_gene: TRBJ2-7
CDR3nt: TGTGCCAGCAGTTACATGATATACGAGCAGTACTTC
CDR3aa: CASSYMIYEQYF

v_gene: TRBV14
len: 13
d_gene: -
abundance: -
j_gene: TRBJ2-2
CDR3nt: TGTGCCAGCAGCCAGTTCAAGTACGGGGAGCTGTTTTTT
CDR3aa: CASSQFKYGELFF

v_gene: TRBV9
len: 15
d_gene: -
abundance: -
j_gene: TRBJ2-3
CDR3nt: TGTGCCAGCAGCGTAGGCCCACCCAGCACAGATACGCAGTATTTT
CDR3aa: CASSVGPPSTDTQYF

v_gene: TRBV28
len: 15
d_gene: TRBD1
abundance: few
j_gene: TRBJ1-3
CDR3nt: TGTGCCAGCAGCGCAGGGGGCGCAGAAGGAAACACCATATATTTT
CDR3aa: CASSAGGAEGNTIYF

v_gene: TRBV12-3/TRBV12-4
len: 11
d_gene: TRBD1
abundance: many
j_gene: TRBJ1-1
CDR3nt: TGTGCCAGCAGTACTCAGGGGGTTGGTTTCTTT
CDR3aa: CASSTQGVGFF

v_gene: TRBV5-1
len: 16
d_gene: TRBD1
abundance: many
j_gene: TRBJ1-1
CDR3nt: TGCGCCAGCAGCTTGGCTTGGGGACAGGTTGGCACTGAAGCTTTCTTT
CDR3aa: CASSLAWGQVGTEAFF

v_gene: TRBV10-3
len: 15
d_gene: -
abundance: -
j_gene: TRBJ1-2
CDR3nt: TGTGCCATTGGAACGTTACCTACAGGAAACTATGGCTACACCTTC
CDR3aa: CAIGTLPTGNYGYTF

v_gene: TRBV20-1
len: 13
d_gene: -
abundance: -
j_gene: TRBJ2-3
CDR3nt: TGCAGTCAAGACCGCAGGGACACAGATACGCAGTATTTT
CDR3aa: CSQDRRDTDTQYF

v_gene: TRBV29-1
len: 13
d_gene: TRBD2
abundance: few
j_gene: TRBJ2-3
CDR3nt: TGCAGCGCCTTAGCGGGGGGGGCAGATACGCAGTATTTT
CDR3aa: CSALAGGADTQYF

v_gene: TRBV18
len: 18
d_gene: -
abundance: few
j_gene: TRBJ2-6
CDR3nt: TGTGCCAGCTCACCACTCCCGGCAAGCAGGTCGGGGGCCAACGTCCTGACTTTC
CDR3aa: CASSPLPASRSGANVLTF

v_gene: TRBV19
len: 13
d_gene: -
abundance: many
j_gene: TRBJ1-1
CDR3nt: TGTGCCAGTAGTATTGGGGCAGACACTGAAGCTTTCTTT
CDR3aa: CASSIGADTEAFF

v_gene: TRBV7-2
len: 16
d_gene: -
abundance: few
j_gene: TRBJ2-3
CDR3nt: TGTGCCAGCAGCGTCCTAGGTGGGGCTCCGACAGATACGCAGTATTTT
CDR3aa: CASSVLGGAPTDTQYF

v_gene: TRBV7-2
len: 15
d_gene: -
abundance: many
j_gene: TRBJ2-2
CDR3nt: TGTGCCAGCAGCTTAGCGAACAGAAACACCGGGGAGCTGTTTTTT
CDR3aa: CASSLANRNTGELFF

v_gene: TRBV11-2
len: 14
d_gene: TRBD1
abundance: few
j_gene: TRBJ1-2
CDR3nt: TGTGCCAGCAGCTCCGCAGGGGGTTTCTATGGCTACACCTTC
CDR3aa: CASSSAGGFYGYTF

v_gene: TRBV6-5
len: 16
d_gene: -
abundance: -
j_gene: TRBJ1-2
CDR3nt: TGTGCCAGCAGTTACTCGGGGCAGGGTTCTGGCTATGGCTACACCTTC
CDR3aa: CASSYSGQGSGYGYTF

v_gene: TRBV7-9
len: 15
d_gene: -
abundance: -
j_gene: TRBJ2-5
CDR3nt: TGTGCCAGCAGCTTAGGCCCGGACTCCCAAGAGACCCAGTACTTC
CDR3aa: CASSLGPDSQETQYF

v_gene: TRBV12-3/TRBV12-4
len: 15
d_gene: -
abundance: -
j_gene: TRBJ1-5
CDR3nt: TGTGCCAGCAGTATAGGACCCCTTAGCAATCAGCCCCAGCATTTT
CDR3aa: CASSIGPLSNQPQHF

v_gene: TRBV7-9
len: 16
d_gene: -
abundance: -
j_gene: TRBJ2-4
CDR3nt: TGTGCCAGCAGCTTAGTGGTTCCGGGGCCCAAAAACATTCAGTACTTC
CDR3aa: CASSLVVPGPKNIQYF

v_gene: TRBV7-2
len: 14
d_gene: TRBD1
abundance: few
j_gene: TRBJ1-1
CDR3nt: TGTGCCAGCAGCTCCTATGACAGGGCCACTGAAGCTTTCTTT
CDR3aa: CASSSYDRATEAFF

v_gene: TRBV20-1
len: 14
d_gene: -
abundance: few
j_gene: TRBJ1-1
CDR3nt: TGCAGTGCCCGAGCGAGGATTTTAGAGGTCGGAGCTTTCTTT
CDR3aa: CSARARILEVGAFF

v_gene: TRBV7-9
len: 15
d_gene: -
abundance: -
j_gene: TRBJ2-5
CDR3nt: TGTGCCAGCAGCCTTGGGCAGGGCTTAGAAGAGACCCAGTACTTC
CDR3aa: CASSLGQGLEETQYF

v_gene: TRBV7-2
len: 15
d_gene: -
abundance: few
j_gene: TRBJ2-3
CDR3nt: TGTGCCAGCAACCAGGGGAGGACCAGCACAGATACGCAGTATTTT
CDR3aa: CASNQGRTSTDTQYF

v_gene: TRBV2
len: 11
d_gene: -
abundance: few
j_gene: TRBJ1-2
CDR3nt: TGTGCCAGCACCACTCTCGCTTGGCAGAGCTTC
CDR3aa: CASTTLAWQSF

v_gene: TRBV10-2
len: 15
d_gene: -
abundance: few
j_gene: TRBJ2-7
CDR3nt: TGCGCCAGCAGTCCCGTGGAAACGCCTTCCTACGAGCAGTACTTC
CDR3aa: CASSPVETPSYEQYF